This T cell receptor (beta chain) was recovered during a study of CD8 T cells in ankylosing spondylitis. General study points: Within ankylosing spondylitis blood, a TCR beta motif made up of seven to nine highly homologous variants appeared to be characteristic.

Trimming removed 4 bases from V and 2 bases from J, with 11 bases in between. The CDR3 sequence is 13 residues long. Germline values: CDR1 SQVTM, CDR2 ANQGSEA. On this clonotype: Its antigen remains unknown.

TCRdb reprocessed the 5' RACE reads via MiXCR and lists one record per CDR3 protein. Of about 700,000 distinct CDR3 sequences listed, roughly 20% were seen once; the top ten hold over 15%. The clonotype originates from a male donor with ankylosing spondylitis. The material sequenced was blood, either unsorted or a sorted T cell fraction (not recorded which). The chain has TRBV29-1 and TRBJ1-1; tentative D call: TRBD1 (5 bases). The CDR3 nucleotides read TGCAGCGTTGCCGGGACCGACAACACTGAAGCTTTCTTT. Its translation: CSVAGTDNTEAFF.